This T cell receptor (beta chain) was obtained from a study of T cells after posttransplantation cyclophosphamide. The assay was immunoSEQ multiplex PCR, and TCRdb's table has in-frame clones only and misses some. The data show thousands of clones, with none appearing a single time. Germline loops: CDR1 MNHEY, CDR2 SMNVEV (reference sequence). V shed 7 bases and J 6 bases; nucleotides not matched to a gene: 21. The length of the CDR3 is 18 residues. Cyclophosphamide on days +3 and +4 followed busulfan-fludarabine conditioning and a marrow graft. By frequency in the sample, this clone is large (0.1 to 1%).

The sequence was obtained from a female patient aged 18 to 35 who received an allogeneic stem cell transplant from an unrelated donor, was CMV-positive, and had acute GVHD only. Some T cells may have originated in the graft donor. The source was PBMCs, collected after allogeneic stem cell transplant with posttransplant cyclophosphamide. This sequence joins TRBV27 and TRBJ2-1; TRBD2 matches 7 bases. CDR3 loop: CASTLGSAGATVGNEQFF. CDR3 DNA: TGTGCCAGCACCTTAGGTTCTGCGGGAGCAACTGTCGGCAATGAGCAGTTCTTC.